What follows describes a single T cell receptor (beta chain). Antigen unknown. This sequence may be a read error, since a much larger clone differs from it by one base. The missing conserved phenylalanine or tryptophan at the end of this CDR3 makes a read error likely. This record comes from a study of molecular identifiers for immune sequencing clone quantification. Study context: Sequencing covered four of five parts into which replicate RNA from about 20,000 or 100,000 naive CD8 cells was split.

Each CDR3 protein gets one entry after TCRdb re-called the PCR reads with MiXCR. Of more than 300,000 distinct CDR3 sequences in the sample, 20% to 25% are singletons; the top ten hold approximately 0.8%. Trimming pared 8 bases from V and 0 bases from J, leaving 9 bases between. Germline CDR1 and CDR2: MDHEN and SYDVKM. This CDR3 is 13 amino acids long. Findings and caveats of the study: For highly expanded clones, sizes could be underestimated when identical TCR molecules share a barcode.

Naive CD8 libraries used about 19,000 to 1,000,000 sorted cells and 10%, 30% or 50% RNA. Using a CD8+CD4-CCR7+CD45RA+ phenotype, naive CD8 T cells were sorted. This clonotype was sampled from a human donor in good health. Some libraries in this study had Jurkat cell RNA spiked in. Sequenced input: naive CD8+ T cells from blood, with Jurkat cell RNA spiked in. Subset here: FACS-sorted CD8+CD4-CCR7+CD45RA+ naive T cells. The V and J genes are TRBV28 and TRBJ2-3, with no clear D. The CDR3 loop reads CASGRASTDTQYL. The CDR3 nucleotides read TGTGCCAGCGGCCGGGCTAGCACAGATACGCAGTATCTT.